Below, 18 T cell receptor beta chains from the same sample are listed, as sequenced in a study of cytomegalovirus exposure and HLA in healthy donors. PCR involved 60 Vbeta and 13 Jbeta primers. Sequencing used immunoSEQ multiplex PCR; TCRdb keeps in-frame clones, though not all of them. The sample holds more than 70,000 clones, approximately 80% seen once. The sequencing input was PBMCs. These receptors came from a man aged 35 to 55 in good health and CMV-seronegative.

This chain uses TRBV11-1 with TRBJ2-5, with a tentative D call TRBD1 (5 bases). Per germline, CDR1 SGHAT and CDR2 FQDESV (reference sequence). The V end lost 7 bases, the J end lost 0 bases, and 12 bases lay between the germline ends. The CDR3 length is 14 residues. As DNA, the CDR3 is TGTGCCAGCAAACCTGACAGATACCAAGAGACCCAGTACTTC. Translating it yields CASKPDRYQETQYF.

DNA for the CDR3: TGTGCCAGCCGGGGGTATAATTCACCCCTCCACTTT. Its protein product is CASRGYNSPLHF. The chain links TRBV9 to TRBJ1-6; a weak D match, TRBD1 (5 bases). The V end was cut by 7 bases, the J end by 4 bases, with 6 bases between. The CDR3 totals 12 residues. The V gene's germline CDR1 is SGDLS and CDR2 YYNGEE.

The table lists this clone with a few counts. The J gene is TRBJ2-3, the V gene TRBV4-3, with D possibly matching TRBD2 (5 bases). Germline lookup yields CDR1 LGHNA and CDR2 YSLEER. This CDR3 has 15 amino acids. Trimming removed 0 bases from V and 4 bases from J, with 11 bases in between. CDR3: CASSQEAPGADTQYF. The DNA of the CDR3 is TGCGCCAGCAGCCAAGAGGCCCCCGGGGCAGATACGCAGTATTTT.

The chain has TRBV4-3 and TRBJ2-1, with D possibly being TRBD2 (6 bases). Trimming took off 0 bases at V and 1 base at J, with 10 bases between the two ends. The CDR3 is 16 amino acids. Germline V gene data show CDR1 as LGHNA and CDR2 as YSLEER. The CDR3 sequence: CASSQDWRGSYNEQFF. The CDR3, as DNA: TGCGCCAGCAGCCAAGATTGGAGGGGTTCCTACAATGAGCAGTTCTTC.

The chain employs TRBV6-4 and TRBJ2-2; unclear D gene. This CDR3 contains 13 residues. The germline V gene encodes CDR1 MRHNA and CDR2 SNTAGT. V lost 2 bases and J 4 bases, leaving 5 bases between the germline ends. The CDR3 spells CASSDSSTGELFF. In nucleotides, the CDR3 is TGTGCCAGCAGTGACAGTAGCACCGGGGAGCTGTTTTTT.

CDR3 coding DNA: TGTGCCAGCAGCAAATTGGGACAGCCCCAAGTCACAAACTACGAGCAGTACTTC. Translation: CASSKLGQPQVTNYEQYF. The rearrangement links TRBV21-1 to TRBJ2-7; TRBD1, as called in the table, went unchecked against the DNA. TRBV21-1 is a pseudogene. The CDR3 is 18 amino acids.

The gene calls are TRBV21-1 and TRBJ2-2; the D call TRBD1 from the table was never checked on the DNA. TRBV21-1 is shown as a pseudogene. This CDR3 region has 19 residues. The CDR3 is CASSQRVDVDRPNTGELFF. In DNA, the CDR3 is TGTGCCAGCAGCCAAAGGGTTGATGTGGACAGGCCGAACACCGGGGAGCTGTTTTTT.

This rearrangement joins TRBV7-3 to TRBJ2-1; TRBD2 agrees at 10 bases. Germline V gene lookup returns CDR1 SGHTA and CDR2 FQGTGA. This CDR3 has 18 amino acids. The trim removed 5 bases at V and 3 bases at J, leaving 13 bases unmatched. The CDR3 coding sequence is TGTGCCAGCAGCCAACCCGCTAGCGGGGGTGCCGACTACAATGAGCAGTTCTTC. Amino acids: CASSQPASGGADYNEQFF.

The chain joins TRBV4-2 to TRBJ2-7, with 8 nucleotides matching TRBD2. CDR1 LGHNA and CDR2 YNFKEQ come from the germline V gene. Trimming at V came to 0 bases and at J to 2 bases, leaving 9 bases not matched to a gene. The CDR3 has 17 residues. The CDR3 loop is CASSQDVSGASTYEQYF. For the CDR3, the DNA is TGTGCCAGCAGCCAAGACGTTAGCGGGGCTTCAACCTACGAGCAGTACTTC.

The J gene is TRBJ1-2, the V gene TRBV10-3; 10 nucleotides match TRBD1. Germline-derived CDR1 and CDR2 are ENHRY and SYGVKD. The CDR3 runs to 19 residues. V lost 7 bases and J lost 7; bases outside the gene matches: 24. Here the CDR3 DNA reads TGTGCCATCACGAGGGGAGAATACCGATCAGAGACAGGGGGCGCTGGCTACACCTTC. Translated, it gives CAITRGEYRSETGGAGYTF.

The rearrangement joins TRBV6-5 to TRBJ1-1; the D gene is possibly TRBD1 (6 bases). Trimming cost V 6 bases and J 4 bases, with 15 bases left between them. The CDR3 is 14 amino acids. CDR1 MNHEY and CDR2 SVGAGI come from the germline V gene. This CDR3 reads CASSPGQTTTEAFF. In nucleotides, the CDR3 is TGTGCCAGCAGCCCAGGACAGACAACCACTGAAGCTTTCTTT.

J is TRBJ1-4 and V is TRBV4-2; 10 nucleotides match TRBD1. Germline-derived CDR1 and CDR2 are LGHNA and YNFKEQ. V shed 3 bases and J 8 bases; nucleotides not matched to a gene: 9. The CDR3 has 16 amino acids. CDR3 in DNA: TGTGCCAGCAGCCACCCGTGGACAGGGGGAGCAGAAAAACTGTTTTTT. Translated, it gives CASSHPWTGGAEKLFF.

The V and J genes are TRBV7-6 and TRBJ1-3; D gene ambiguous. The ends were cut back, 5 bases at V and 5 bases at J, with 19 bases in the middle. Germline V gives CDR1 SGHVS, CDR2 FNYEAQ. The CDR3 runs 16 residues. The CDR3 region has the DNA TGTGCCAGCAGCCTCTCATTGACGGGTTGGCGAAACACCATATATTTT. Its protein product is CASSLSLTGWRNTIYF.

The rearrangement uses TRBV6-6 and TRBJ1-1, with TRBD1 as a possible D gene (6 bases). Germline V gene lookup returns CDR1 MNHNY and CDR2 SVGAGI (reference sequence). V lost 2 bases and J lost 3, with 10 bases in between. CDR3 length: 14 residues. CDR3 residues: CASSYAEGDTEAFF. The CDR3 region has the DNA TGTGCCAGCAGTTACGCCGAGGGGGACACTGAAGCTTTCTTT.

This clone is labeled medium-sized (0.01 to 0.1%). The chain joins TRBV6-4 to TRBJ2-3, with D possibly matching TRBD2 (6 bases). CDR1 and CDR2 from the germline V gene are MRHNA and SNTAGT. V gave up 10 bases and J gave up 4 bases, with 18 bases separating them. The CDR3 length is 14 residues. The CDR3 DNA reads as TGTGCCACCTCCCCCGCTAGCGACCCAGATACGCAGTATTTT. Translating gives CATSPASDPDTQYF.

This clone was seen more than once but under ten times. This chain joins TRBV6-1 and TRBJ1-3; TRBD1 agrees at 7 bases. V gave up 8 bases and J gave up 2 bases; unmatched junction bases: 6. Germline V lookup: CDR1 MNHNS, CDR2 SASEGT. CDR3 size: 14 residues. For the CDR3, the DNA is TGTGCCAGCGGCTGGACAGGAGCTGGAAACACCATATATTTT. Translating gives CASGWTGAGNTIYF.

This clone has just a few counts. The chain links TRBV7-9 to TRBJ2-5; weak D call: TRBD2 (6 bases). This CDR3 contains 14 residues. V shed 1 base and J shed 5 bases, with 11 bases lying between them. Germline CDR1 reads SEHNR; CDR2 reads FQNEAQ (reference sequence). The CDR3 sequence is CASSLGRDWETQYF. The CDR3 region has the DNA TGTGCCAGCAGCTTAGGTCGGGACTGGGAGACCCAGTACTTC.

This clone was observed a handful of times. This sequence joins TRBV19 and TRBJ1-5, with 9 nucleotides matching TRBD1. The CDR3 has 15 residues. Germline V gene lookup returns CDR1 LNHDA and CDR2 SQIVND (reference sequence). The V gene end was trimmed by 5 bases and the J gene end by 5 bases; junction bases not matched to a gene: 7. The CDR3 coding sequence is TGTGCCAGTAGTCCCCTGACAGGGGGTGATCAGCCCCAGCATTTT. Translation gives CASSPLTGGDQPQHF. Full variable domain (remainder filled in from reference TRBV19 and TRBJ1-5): DGGITQSPKYLFRKEGQNVTLSCEQNLNHDAMYWYRQDPGQGLRLIYYSQIVNDFQKGDIAEGYSVSREKKESFPLTVTSAQKNPTAFYLCASSPLTGGDQPQHFGDGTRLSIL.